Below, 13 T cell receptor beta chains from the same sample are listed, as sequenced in a study of beta chain features in type 1 diabetes. Sequenced material consisted of expressed TCRB transcripts (all of the isolated RNA was reverse transcribed). Assay: immunoSEQ multiplex PCR; the TCRdb copy retains only in-frame clones and omits some. The table has about 410,000 clones, over 11% seen once. The sequencing sample was made of naive CD4+ T cells from blood. The receptors were sampled from a young man in good health.

The chain couples TRBV5-4 to TRBJ2-2, with TRBD2 identical over 9 bases. The CDR3 sequence is 16 residues long. Germline trimming cut 2 bases from V and 1 base from J; bases unmatched to any gene: 3. In germline, CDR1 is SGHNT, CDR2 YYREEE (reference sequence). The CDR3 DNA follows: TGTGCCAGCAGCTTCCTAGCGGGGAAGAACACCGGGGAGCTGTTTTTT. Protein product: CASSFLAGKNTGELFF.

This chain links TRBV9 with TRBJ2-6; D unresolved. The CDR3 is 15 amino acids. CDR1 and CDR2 (germline): SGDLS, YYNGEE. Trimming cost V 2 bases and J 2 bases, with 8 bases left between them. CDR3 DNA sequence: TGTGCCAGCAGCGTCGGAGACGCTGGGGCCAACGTCCTGACTTTC. Its translation: CASSVGDAGANVLTF.

This clone was observed a handful of times. This chain connects TRBV7-2 to TRBJ1-6; 9 positions agree with TRBD1. Germline V CDR1 and CDR2: SGHTA, FQGNSA. With V trimmed by 2 bases and J by 6 bases, 2 bases remained unmatched. This CDR3 region has 15 residues. DNA for the CDR3: TGTGCCAGCAGCTTAAGGGGACAGGGTAATTCACCCCTCCACTTT. Amino acids: CASSLRGQGNSPLHF.

This clone appeared many times. V gene TRBV23-1 combines with J gene TRBJ2-7, with no clear D. TRBV23-1 has ORF status, its function being uncertain. V lost 6 bases and J 2 bases, leaving 8 bases between the germline ends. CDR3 size: 12 residues. CDR3 DNA: TGCGCCAGCAGAAGGGTAACCTACGAGCAGTACTTC. Protein: CASRRVTYEQYF.

This clone was counted only a few times. The chain combines TRBV6-6 with TRBJ1-5; D remains ambiguous. This CDR3 spans 14 amino acids. CDR1 and CDR2 from the germline V gene are MNHNY and SVGAGI (reference sequence). V lost 0 bases and J 4 bases, leaving 7 bases between the germline ends. The CDR3 loop reads CASSYSGKNQPQHF. DNA for the CDR3: TGTGCCAGCAGTTACTCCGGGAAAAATCAGCCCCAGCATTTT.

This clone was counted between two and nine times. The gene calls are TRBV5-1 and TRBJ2-3; 10 bases align to TRBD2. With V trimmed by 4 bases and J by 6 bases, 5 bases remained unmatched. Looked up from germline, CDR1 is SGHRS and CDR2 is YFSETQ. CDR3 size: 14 residues. The CDR3 spells CASSAGTSADTQYF. Written as DNA, the CDR3 is TGCGCCAGCAGCGCGGGGACTAGCGCTGATACGCAGTATTTT.

The rearrangement links TRBV5-1 to TRBJ2-3, with D possibly TRBD1 on 6 matching bases. In germline, CDR1 is SGHRS, CDR2 YFSETQ. CDR3 size: 15 residues. The ends were cut back, 0 bases at V and 0 bases at J, with 8 bases in the middle. DNA of the CDR3: TGCGCCAGCAGCTTGGAGGGACATAGCACAGATACGCAGTATTTT. Translating gives CASSLEGHSTDTQYF.

The chain employs TRBV5-1 and TRBJ2-4; the D gene is possibly TRBD2 (5 bases). CDR1 SGHRS and CDR2 YFSETQ come from the germline V gene. The V and J ends lost 3 bases and 6 bases respectively, with 19 bases between them. CDR3 length: 16 residues. The chain's CDR3 is CASSSGGMGRANIQYF. CDR3 DNA: TGCGCCAGCAGCTCTGGAGGTATGGGTAGGGCAAACATTCAGTACTTC.

This clone was observed a few times. The chain couples TRBV4-1 to TRBJ2-5; 10 bases are a match to TRBD1. Germline V gives CDR1 MGHRA, CDR2 YSYEKL. With V trimmed by 4 bases and J by 6 bases, 14 bases remained unmatched. The CDR3 is 17 amino acids. The DNA of the CDR3 is TGCGCCAGCAGCCGGGAAGGGGGGACAGGGGTTCTGCAGACCCAGTACTTC. Translated: CASSREGGTGVLQTQYF.

This clone appeared a few times. The genes are TRBV4-3 and TRBJ2-2, with TRBD2 matching over 8 bases. The junction had 6 bases not matched to a gene; V was cut back by 4 bases and J by 5 bases. The CDR3 consists of 15 residues. Germline V gives CDR1 LGHNA, CDR2 YSLEER. CDR3 in DNA: TGCGCCAGCAGCCCGGGAGGGCGGAGGACCGGGGAGCTGTTTTTT. This codes for CASSPGGRRTGELFF.

V usage is TRBV6-1 and J usage is TRBJ2-5; the D gene is possibly TRBD2 (6 bases). The CDR3 contains 14 residues. Germline V lookup: CDR1 MNHNS, CDR2 SASEGT. V was clipped by 5 bases and J by 1 base, with 11 bases between them. The CDR3 protein is CASSYRGLQETQYF. CDR3 in DNA: TGTGCCAGCAGTTATCGGGGACTCCAAGAGACCCAGTACTTC.

The chain links TRBV6-6 to TRBJ2-2; D unclear. V gave up 6 bases and J gave up 4 bases, with 6 bases separating them. Germline V gene lookup returns CDR1 MNHNY and CDR2 SVGAGI (reference sequence). The CDR3 is made up of 12 amino acids. CDR3 sequence (DNA): TGTGCCAGCAGCTCGGGCACCGGGGAGCTGTTTTTT. This encodes CASSSGTGELFF.

The chain combines TRBV7-2 with TRBJ2-4, with a weak D call TRBD1 (5 bases). The CDR3 length is 12 residues. Trimming cost V 3 bases and J 6 bases, with 6 bases left between them. Germline V gives CDR1 SGHTA, CDR2 FQGNSA. The chain's CDR3 is CASSFRGNIQYF. The CDR3 coding sequence is TGTGCCAGCAGCTTTAGGGGAAACATTCAGTACTTC. The entire variable domain, with the rest obtained from reference TRBV7-2 and TRBJ2-4, is as follows: GAGVSQSPSNKVTEKGKDVELRCDPISGHTALYWYRQSLGQGLEFLIYFQGNSAPDKSGLPSDRFSAERTGGSVSTLTIQRTQQEDSAVYLCASSFRGNIQYFGAGTRLSVL.